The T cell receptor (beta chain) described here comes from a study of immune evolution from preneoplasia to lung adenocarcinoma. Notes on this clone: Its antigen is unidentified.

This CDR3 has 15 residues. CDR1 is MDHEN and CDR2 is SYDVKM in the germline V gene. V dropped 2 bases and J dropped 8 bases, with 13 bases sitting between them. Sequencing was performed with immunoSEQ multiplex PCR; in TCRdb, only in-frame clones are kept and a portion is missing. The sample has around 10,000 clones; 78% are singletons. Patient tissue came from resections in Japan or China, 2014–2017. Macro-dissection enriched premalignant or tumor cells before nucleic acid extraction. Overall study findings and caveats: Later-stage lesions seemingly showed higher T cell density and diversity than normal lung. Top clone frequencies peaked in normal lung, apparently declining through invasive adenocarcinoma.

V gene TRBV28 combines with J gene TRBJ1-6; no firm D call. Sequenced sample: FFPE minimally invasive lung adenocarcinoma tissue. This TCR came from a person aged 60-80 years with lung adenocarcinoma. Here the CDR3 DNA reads TGTGCCAGCAGTTTAGGTGGCCCAGAAGATTCACCCCTCCACTTT. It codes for CASSLGGPEDSPLHF.